This T cell receptor (beta chain) was recovered during a study of T-cell reconstitution after alpha-beta-depleted transplantation in children. Study results and caveats: Newly generated T cells supplied most T-cell counts and diversity one year post-transplant.

The authors prepared the TCRbeta library with unique molecular identifiers. Each CDR3 protein is one row after TCRdb ran MiXCR on the PCR reads. The sample yields fewer than 85,000 distinct CDR3 sequences, less than 15% seen once. This clonotype has more than one count but fewer than ten. Its antigen is unidentified. Specimen: PBMCs, mostly from graft donor cells, collected 180 days after TCRalphabeta/CD19-depleted stem cell transplant. The receptor's source is a male patient between 2 and 10 years old who had a stem cell transplant for acute lymphoblastic leukemia, so the T cells may come from the graft donor.

The CDR3 nucleotides read TGTGCCAGCAGCTTAGCGGGGACAGCCCGGAACACTGAAGCTTTCTTT. This gives the protein CASSLAGTARNTEAFF. The V call is TRBV7-2, the J call TRBJ1-1, with 7 bases matching TRBD1. CDR1 is SGHTA and CDR2 is FQGNSA in the germline V gene. The CDR3 runs to 16 residues. V shed 0 bases and J 1 base; nucleotides not matched to a gene: 5.